Listed below are T cell receptor beta chains from one sample, sequenced in a study of T cells in Graves' hyperthyroidism and ophthalmopathy. TCRdb used MiXCR to reprocess the multiplex PCR reads, holding one entry per CDR3 protein. The sample lists about 640,000 distinct CDR3 sequences, about 20% occurring once. Source material: blood. The origin of the receptors is a man aged 25 to 45 with Graves' ophthalmopathy. Both conserved end residues are part of each CDR3. D genes are given only for firm matches. Clone sizes are given selectively: once, few, many, or a class where the clone is expanded.

d_call: NA
v_call: TRBV7-9
clone_size: few
j_call: TRBJ2-3
cdr3_nt: TGTGCCAGCAGCTTAGGGGGCGAAACAGATACGCAGTATTTT
cdr3_aa: CASSLGGETDTQYF

d_call: TRBD2
v_call: TRBV3-1
clone_size: few
j_call: TRBJ2-3
cdr3_nt: TGTGCCAGCGGAGACGAGGGACTAGCGGGATCAACAGATACGCAGTATTTT
cdr3_aa: CASGDEGLAGSTDTQYF

d_call: NA
v_call: TRBV11-3
clone_size: many
j_call: TRBJ2-3
cdr3_nt: TGTGCCAGCAGCTCCAATAGTATCGGCGCAGATACGCAGTATTTT
cdr3_aa: CASSSNSIGADTQYF

d_call: TRBD1
v_call: TRBV12-3/TRBV12-4
clone_size: many
j_call: TRBJ1-2
cdr3_nt: TGTGCCAGCAGTCCCAGGGGGGGTCGAAGTCTTAACTATGGCTACACCTTC
cdr3_aa: CASSPRGGRSLNYGYTF

d_call: NA
v_call: TRBV3-2
clone_size: NA
j_call: TRBJ2-1
cdr3_nt: TGTGCCAGCAGCCAAGATCGGAGGGACTTCTCCTACAATGAGCAGTTCTTC
cdr3_aa: CASSQDRRDFSYNEQFF

d_call: NA
v_call: TRBV12-3/TRBV12-4
clone_size: many
j_call: TRBJ1-1
cdr3_nt: TGTGCCAGCAGTTTAAGTCCTACACTGAACACTGAAGCTTTCTTT
cdr3_aa: CASSLSPTLNTEAFF

d_call: TRBD1
v_call: TRBV4-1
clone_size: NA
j_call: TRBJ2-7
cdr3_nt: TGCGCCACCAGCCAAGAACCCGGGACAGACTGGCAGGACGAGCAGTACTTC
cdr3_aa: CATSQEPGTDWQDEQYF

d_call: NA
v_call: TRBV12-5
clone_size: NA
j_call: TRBJ2-3
cdr3_nt: TGTGCTAGTGGTTTGGTAAGGGGGGAGGCACCCACAGATACGCAGTATTTT
cdr3_aa: CASGLVRGEAPTDTQYF

d_call: TRBD1
v_call: TRBV20-1
clone_size: many
j_call: TRBJ2-7
cdr3_nt: TGCAGTGCTAGTCCGGGACAGGGCGTGAAGTACGAGCAGTACTTC
cdr3_aa: CSASPGQGVKYEQYF

d_call: TRBD2
v_call: TRBV5-1
clone_size: few
j_call: TRBJ2-1
cdr3_nt: TGCGCCAGCAGCAATAGCGGGAGAAAGTACAATGAGCAGTTCTTC
cdr3_aa: CASSNSGRKYNEQFF

d_call: TRBD1
v_call: TRBV12-3/TRBV12-4
clone_size: many
j_call: TRBJ2-1
cdr3_nt: TGTGCCAGCAGCTCCAACAGGGGGATAAATGAGCAGTTCTTC
cdr3_aa: CASSSNRGINEQFF

d_call: NA
v_call: TRBV5-6
clone_size: NA
j_call: TRBJ1-6
cdr3_nt: TGTGCCAGCAGCGACGGCCACGGACGGGTCTCACCCCTCCACTTT
cdr3_aa: CASSDGHGRVSPLHF

d_call: NA
v_call: TRBV9
clone_size: many
j_call: TRBJ1-1
cdr3_nt: TGTGCCAGCAGCGTAGAAACGGGGGGCGCTTGGAACACTGAAGCTTTCTTT
cdr3_aa: CASSVETGGAWNTEAFF

d_call: NA
v_call: TRBV6-1
clone_size: NA
j_call: TRBJ2-7
cdr3_nt: TGTGCCAGCAGTCCTCAAAGACTAGTTGGTTACGAGCAGTACTTC
cdr3_aa: CASSPQRLVGYEQYF

d_call: NA
v_call: TRBV6-5
clone_size: NA
j_call: TRBJ2-1
cdr3_nt: TGTGCCAGCAGTTACTCAACCAGGAGCTCCTACAATGAGCAGTTCTTC
cdr3_aa: CASSYSTRSSYNEQFF

d_call: NA
v_call: TRBV6-1
clone_size: few
j_call: TRBJ1-1
cdr3_nt: TGTGCCACCACGATGGACGGGATGAACACTGAAGCTTTCTTT
cdr3_aa: CATTMDGMNTEAFF